This TCR beta chain was documented in a study of early T cells in non-severe SARS-CoV-2 infection. Points from the study as a whole: CD4 and private specificities were missed by VDJdb matching, which favored anti-spike CD8 responses.

CDR3 length: 14 amino acids. Germline V gene sequence: CDR1 SGHRS, CDR2 YFSETQ. With 2 bases clipped from V and 5 bases from J, the junction kept 5 bases outside the gene matches. Individual cDNA molecules were tagged with unique molecular identifiers, the study reported. TCRdb independently ran MiXCR on the 5' RACE reads; one entry per CDR3 protein. The sample includes roughly 70,000 distinct CDR3 sequences, around 14% of them seen just once. This clonotype has ten or more counts. Its specificity is unknown. The sequenced material came from whole blood. The rearrangement uses TRBV5-1 and TRBJ2-7, with 9 bases matching TRBD1. This TCR derives from an adult who was a healthcare worker with PCR-confirmed SARS-CoV-2 infection or an uninfected control (not recorded which). CDR3 sequence reads: CASSFSRTGDEQYF. For the CDR3, the DNA is TGCGCCAGCAGCTTCAGTCGGACAGGGGACGAGCAGTACTTC.